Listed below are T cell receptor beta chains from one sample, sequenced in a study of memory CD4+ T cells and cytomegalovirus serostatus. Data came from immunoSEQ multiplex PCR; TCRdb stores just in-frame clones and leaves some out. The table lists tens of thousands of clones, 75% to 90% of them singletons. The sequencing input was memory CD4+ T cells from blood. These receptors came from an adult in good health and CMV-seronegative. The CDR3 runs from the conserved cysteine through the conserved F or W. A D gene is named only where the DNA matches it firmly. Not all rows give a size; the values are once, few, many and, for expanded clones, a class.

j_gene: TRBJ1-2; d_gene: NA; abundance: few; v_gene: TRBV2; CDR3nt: TGTGCCAGCAGTGATACGGGACTGGCGCGCTATGGCTACACCTTC; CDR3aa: CASSDTGLARYGYTF
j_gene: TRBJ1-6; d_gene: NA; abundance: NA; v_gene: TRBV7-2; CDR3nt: TGTGCCAGCAGCGCACAACAGGGTTACTATAATTCACCCCTCCACTTT; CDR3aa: CASSAQQGYYNSPLHF
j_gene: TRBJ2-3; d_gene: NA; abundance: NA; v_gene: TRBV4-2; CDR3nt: TGTGCCAGCAGCCCGTCCCTCAGTAGGGGGACCAATACGCAGTATTTT; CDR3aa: CASSPSLSRGTNTQYF
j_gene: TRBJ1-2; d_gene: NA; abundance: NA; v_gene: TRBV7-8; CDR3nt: TGTGCCAGCAGCCGAAGTGACAGTAGGAACTATGGCTACACCTTC; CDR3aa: CASSRSDSRNYGYTF
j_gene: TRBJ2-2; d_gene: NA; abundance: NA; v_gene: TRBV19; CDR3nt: TGTGCCAGTAGTATAGATCAGGGGGGCCGCACCGGGGAGCTGTTTTTT; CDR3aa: CASSIDQGGRTGELFF
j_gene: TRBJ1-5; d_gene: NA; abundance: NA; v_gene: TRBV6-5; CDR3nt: TGTGCCAGCAGTTATAAAGGAGGCAATCAGCCCCAGCATTTT; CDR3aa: CASSYKGGNQPQHF
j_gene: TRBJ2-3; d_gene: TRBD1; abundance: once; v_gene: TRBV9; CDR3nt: TGTGCCAGCAGCTCCCAACAGGGGAAAACAGATACGCAGTATTTT; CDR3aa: CASSSQQGKTDTQYF
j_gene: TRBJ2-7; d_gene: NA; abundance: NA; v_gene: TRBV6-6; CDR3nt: TGTGCCAGCCGGCAGGATCAGGACCTATACGAGCAGTACTTC; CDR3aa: CASRQDQDLYEQYF
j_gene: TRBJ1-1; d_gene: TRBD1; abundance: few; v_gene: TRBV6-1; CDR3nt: TGTGCCAGCAGCCCCAGGGGGCCAGGGGCTTTCTTT; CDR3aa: CASSPRGPGAFF
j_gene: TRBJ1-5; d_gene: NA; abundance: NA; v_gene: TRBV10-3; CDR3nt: TGTGCCATCAGGGGGGACGAGTCTCAGCCCCAGCATTTT; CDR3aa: CAIRGDESQPQHF
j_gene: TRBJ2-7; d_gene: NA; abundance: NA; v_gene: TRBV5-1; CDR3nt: TGCGCCAGCAGCTCTGCTCCGCACCCGAGTTACGAGCAGTACTTC; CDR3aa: CASSSAPHPSYEQYF
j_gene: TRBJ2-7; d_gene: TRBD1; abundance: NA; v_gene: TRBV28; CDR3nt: TGTGCCAGCAGTCGAAGGGACAGGGGAACTCGGTACGAGCAGTACTTC; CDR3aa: CASSRRDRGTRYEQYF
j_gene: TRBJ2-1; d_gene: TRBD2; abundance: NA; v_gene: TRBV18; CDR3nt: TGTGCCAGCTCACTAGGACTAGACCCATCTAATGAGCAGTTCTTC; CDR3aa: CASSLGLDPSNEQFF
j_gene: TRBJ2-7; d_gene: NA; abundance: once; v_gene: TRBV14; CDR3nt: TGTGCCAGCAGCCCTCGGGGCGCCTACGAGCAGTACTTC; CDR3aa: CASSPRGAYEQYF
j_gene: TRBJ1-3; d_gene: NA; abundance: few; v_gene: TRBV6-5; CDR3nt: TGTGCCAGCTCAAGTAGAAACACCATATATTTT; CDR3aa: CASSSRNTIYF
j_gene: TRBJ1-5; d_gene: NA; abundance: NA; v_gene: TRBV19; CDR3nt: TGTGCCATTTCCGGAGGGAACCGAGGGAGCAATCAGCCCCAGCATTTT; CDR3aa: CAISGGNRGSNQPQHF
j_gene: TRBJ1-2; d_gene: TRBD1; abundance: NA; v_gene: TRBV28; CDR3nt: TGTGCCAGCATTAACAGGGGGCCGGGCTATGGCTACACCTTC; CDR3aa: CASINRGPGYGYTF
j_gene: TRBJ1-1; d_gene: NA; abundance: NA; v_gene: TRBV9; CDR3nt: TGTGCCAGCAGCTCTCGCCATCAAGGGCACACTGAAGCTTTCTTT; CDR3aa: CASSSRHQGHTEAFF
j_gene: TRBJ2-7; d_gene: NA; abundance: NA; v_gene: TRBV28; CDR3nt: TGTGCCAGCAGTTTGATGGACTACGAGCAGTACTTC; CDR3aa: CASSLMDYEQYF
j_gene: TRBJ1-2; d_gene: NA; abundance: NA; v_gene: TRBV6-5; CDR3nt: TGTGCCAGCAGTTACTCCCCTCGGACGGTTAACTATGGCTACACCTTC; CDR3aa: CASSYSPRTVNYGYTF
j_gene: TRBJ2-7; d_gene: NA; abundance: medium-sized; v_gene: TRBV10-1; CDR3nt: TGCGCCAGCAGTGAGTCTCGGGTGGGGGTCTACGAGCAGTACTTC; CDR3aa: CASSESRVGVYEQYF
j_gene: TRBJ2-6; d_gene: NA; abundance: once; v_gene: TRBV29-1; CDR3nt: TGCAGCGTTGTATTTCTAGGCAGGGAGTCCCTCCGGGCCAACGTCCTGACTTTC; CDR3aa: CSVVFLGRESLRANVLTF
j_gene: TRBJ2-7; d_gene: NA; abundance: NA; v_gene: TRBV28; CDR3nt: TGTGCCAGCAGTCCCCCGCCCATGGGGGGGGCCCCCTACGAGCAGTACTTC; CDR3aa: CASSPPPMGGAPYEQYF
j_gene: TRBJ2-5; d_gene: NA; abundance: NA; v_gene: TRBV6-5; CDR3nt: TGTGCCAGCACTTCCCCGACGGGGGAGCAGTACTTC; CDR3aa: CASTSPTGEQYF
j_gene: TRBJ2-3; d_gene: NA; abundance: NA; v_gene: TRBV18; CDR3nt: TGTGCCAGCTCACCCTTGTCCAAAACAGATACGCAGTATTTT; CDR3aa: CASSPLSKTDTQYF
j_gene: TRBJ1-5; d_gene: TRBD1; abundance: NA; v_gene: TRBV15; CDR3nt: TGTGCCACCAGCAGACTCCGGGACAGGAATCAGCCCCAGCATTTT; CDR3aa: CATSRLRDRNQPQHF
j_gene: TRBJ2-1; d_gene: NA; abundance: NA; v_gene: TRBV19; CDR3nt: TGTGCCAGTAGTGTACAGGGACTCTCATTCAATGAGCAGTTCTTC; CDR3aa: CASSVQGLSFNEQFF
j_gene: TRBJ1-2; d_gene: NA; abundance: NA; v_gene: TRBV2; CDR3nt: TGTGCCAGCAGTGCCGGACGTTCTACCTATGGCTACACCTTC; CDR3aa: CASSAGRSTYGYTF
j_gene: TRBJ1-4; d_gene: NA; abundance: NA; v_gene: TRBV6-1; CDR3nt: TGTGCCAGCAGTGAAGGGCCCTCCGGGCAGGAACTGTTTTTT; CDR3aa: CASSEGPSGQELFF
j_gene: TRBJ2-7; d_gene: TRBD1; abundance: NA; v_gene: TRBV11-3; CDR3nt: TGTGCCAGCAGCACCGGACGGGACAGCGGCGAGCAGTACTTC; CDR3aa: CASSTGRDSGEQYF
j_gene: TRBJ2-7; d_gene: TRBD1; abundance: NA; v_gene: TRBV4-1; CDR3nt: TGCGCCAGCAGCCAAGCCGGGACAGGGACATACTACGAGCAGTACTTC; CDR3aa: CASSQAGTGTYYEQYF
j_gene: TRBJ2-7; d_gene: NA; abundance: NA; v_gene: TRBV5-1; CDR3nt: TGCGCCAGCAGCTTGGACAGTGCCTCCTACGAGCAGTACTTC; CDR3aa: CASSLDSASYEQYF
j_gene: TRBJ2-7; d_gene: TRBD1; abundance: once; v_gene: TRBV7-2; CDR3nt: TGTGCCAGCTCCGTCATCCGGGGACAGTCCTACGAGCAGTACTTC; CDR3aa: CASSVIRGQSYEQYF
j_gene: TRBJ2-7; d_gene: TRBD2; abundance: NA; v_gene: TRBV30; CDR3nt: TGTGCCTGGAGTGCTGGGACTAGCGGGAGAAGCTCCTACGAGCAGTACTTC; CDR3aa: CAWSAGTSGRSSYEQYF
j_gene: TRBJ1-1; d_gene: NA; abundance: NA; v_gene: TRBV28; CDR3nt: TGTGCCAGCAGTAACCAAGCGGCAGCAGTTGAAGCTTTCTTT; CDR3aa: CASSNQAAAVEAFF
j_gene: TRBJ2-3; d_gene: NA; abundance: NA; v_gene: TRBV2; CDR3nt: TGTGCCAGCAGTGAAGTCGTCCTAGCTAGCACAGATACGCAGTATTTT; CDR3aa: CASSEVVLASTDTQYF
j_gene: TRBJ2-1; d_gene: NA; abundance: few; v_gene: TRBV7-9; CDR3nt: TGTGCCAGCACCCAGGGGCGGGCTGGAGGAACCTACAATGAGCAGTTCTTC; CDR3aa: CASTQGRAGGTYNEQFF
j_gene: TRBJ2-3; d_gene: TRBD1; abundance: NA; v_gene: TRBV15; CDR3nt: TGTGCCACCAGCAGAGATCCCGGGACAGGGGTCGCAGATACGCAGTATTTT; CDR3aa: CATSRDPGTGVADTQYF
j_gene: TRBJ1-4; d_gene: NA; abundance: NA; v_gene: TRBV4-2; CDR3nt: TGTGCCAGCAGCCAAATAGACAGCACAACTAATGAAAAACTGTTTTTT; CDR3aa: CASSQIDSTTNEKLFF
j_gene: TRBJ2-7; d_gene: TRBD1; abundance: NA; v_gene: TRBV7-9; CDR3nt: TGTGCCAGCAGCTCGACAGGGTTGGGGCAGTACTTC; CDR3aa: CASSSTGLGQYF
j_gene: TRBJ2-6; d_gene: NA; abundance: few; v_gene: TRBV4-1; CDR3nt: TGCGCCAGCAGCCTCGGGACTGGAAAGAGGGTAGCTGGGGCCAACGTCCTGACTTTC; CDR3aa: CASSLGTGKRVAGANVLTF
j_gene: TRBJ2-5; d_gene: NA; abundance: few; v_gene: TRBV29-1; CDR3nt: TGCAGCGTTGGCGGACACTTCGGGGAGACCCAGTACTTC; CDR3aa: CSVGGHFGETQYF
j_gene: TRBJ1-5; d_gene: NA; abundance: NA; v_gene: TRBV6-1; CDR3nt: TGTGCCAGCAGTGAAGGACAGGCGGGCATTCAGCCCCAGCATTTT; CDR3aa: CASSEGQAGIQPQHF
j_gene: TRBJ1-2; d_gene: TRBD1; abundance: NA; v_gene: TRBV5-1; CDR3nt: TGCGCCAGCAGCTTGGACTTACAGGGGGCAACAAGCTATGGCTACACCTTC; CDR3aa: CASSLDLQGATSYGYTF
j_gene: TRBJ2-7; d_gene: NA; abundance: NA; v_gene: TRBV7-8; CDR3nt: TGTGCCAGCAGCTTAGACAGGTCTAGCGAGCAGTACTTC; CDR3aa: CASSLDRSSEQYF
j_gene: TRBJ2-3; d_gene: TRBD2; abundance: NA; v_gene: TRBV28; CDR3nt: TGTGCCAGCAGCTCCGGGACTAGCGGCACAGATACGCAGTATTTT; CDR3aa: CASSSGTSGTDTQYF
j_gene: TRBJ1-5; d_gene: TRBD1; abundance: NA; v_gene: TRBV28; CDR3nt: TGTGCCAGCACCGACAGGGGGCGCAATCAGCCCCAGCATTTT; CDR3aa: CASTDRGRNQPQHF
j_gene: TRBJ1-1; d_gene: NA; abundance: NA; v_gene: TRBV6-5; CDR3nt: TGTGCCAGCAGTTCCGCGACCGAGAACACTGAAGCTTTCTTT; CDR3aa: CASSSATENTEAFF
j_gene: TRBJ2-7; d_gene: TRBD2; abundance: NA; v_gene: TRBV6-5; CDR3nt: TGTGCCAGCTGGAGGGCGGGGGGAGGGTGGGAGCAGTACTTC; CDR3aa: CASWRAGGGWEQYF
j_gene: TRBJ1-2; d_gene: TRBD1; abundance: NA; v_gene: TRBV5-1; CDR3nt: TGCGCCAGCAGCTTGGAGGTGGGGACAGGCACATATACTAACTATGGCTACACCTTC; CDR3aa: CASSLEVGTGTYTNYGYTF
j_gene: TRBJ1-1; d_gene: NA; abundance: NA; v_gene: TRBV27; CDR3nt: TGTGCCAGCAGTTTATCCGGGGGATGGGGTGAAGCTTTCTTT; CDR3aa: CASSLSGGWGEAFF
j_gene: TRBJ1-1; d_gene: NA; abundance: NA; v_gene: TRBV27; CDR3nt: TGTGCCAGCAGTTCTATAGGGCGCTCAGGCCTTGAAGCTTTCTTT; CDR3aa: CASSSIGRSGLEAFF
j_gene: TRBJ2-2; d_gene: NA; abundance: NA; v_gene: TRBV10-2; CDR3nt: TGCGCCAGCAGTGAGTCCCCCCCGGGATCGTGGGACACCGGGGAGCTGTTTTTT; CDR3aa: CASSESPPGSWDTGELFF
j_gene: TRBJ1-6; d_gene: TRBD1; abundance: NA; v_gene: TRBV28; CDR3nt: TGTGCCAGCATTCACCGACAGGGGGCCGTCGGTTCACCCCTCCACTTT; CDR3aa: CASIHRQGAVGSPLHF